This entry lists 26 T cell receptor beta chains sequenced from one sample in a study of blood T cell repertoires in COVID-19. Here immunoSEQ multiplex PCR was the method, and the copy in TCRdb shows in-frame clones only, minus some. The repertoire holds 150,000 to 200,000 clones, with nearly 90% as singletons. Sequenced material: peripheral blood. The receptors shown here come from a man aged 55 to 70 with active or convalescent COVID-19.

The chain recombines TRBV27 with TRBJ2-3, with D tentatively TRBD2 (5 bases). Trimming stripped 7 bases from V and 2 bases from J, with 19 bases between. Germline-derived CDR1 and CDR2 are MNHEY and SMNVEV (reference sequence). The CDR3 runs 16 residues. CDR3 DNA sequence: TGTGCCAGCATGGCGCGGACTCCCCTCCTCACAGATACGCAGTATTTT. It yields the protein CASMARTPLLTDTQYF.

V is TRBV6-1 and J is TRBJ1-2; D perhaps matches TRBD1 (6 bases). Per germline, CDR1 MNHNS and CDR2 SASEGT. V was pared by 2 bases and J by 2 bases, with 15 bases between. This CDR3 contains 16 residues. The CDR3: CASSELVGGFNYGYTF. Here the CDR3 DNA reads TGTGCCAGCAGTGAATTGGTAGGGGGATTCAACTATGGCTACACCTTC.

The gene calls are TRBV6-5 and TRBJ1-1, with TRBD1 as a possible D gene (5 bases). Trimming cost V 0 bases and J 4 bases, with 15 bases left between them. CDR1 MNHEY and CDR2 SVGAGI come from the germline V gene. This CDR3 spans 16 amino acids. In DNA, the CDR3 is TGTGCCAGCAGTTACTCGGGGCCGCCGGGGGGCACTGAAGCTTTCTTT. It translates to CASSYSGPPGGTEAFF.

The chain couples TRBV4-1 to TRBJ1-5; 8 bases align to TRBD1. The CDR3 runs to 15 residues. V lost 5 bases, J lost 6 bases, and 9 bases stayed unmatched. The germline V gene has CDR1 MGHRA and CDR2 YSYEKL. CDR3 protein: CASSSAGGSGQPQHF. Written as DNA, the CDR3 is TGCGCCAGCAGCTCAGCAGGGGGCTCGGGTCAGCCCCAGCATTTT.

This chain links TRBV23-1 with TRBJ2-1; 10 nucleotides align to TRBD1. TRBV23-1 is an open reading frame, and its role is uncertain. The CDR3 totals 12 residues. With V trimmed by 11 bases and J by 4 bases, 2 bases remained unmatched. The CDR3 protein is CAGQGVYNEQFF. The CDR3 DNA sequence: TGCGCCGGACAGGGGGTATACAATGAGCAGTTCTTC.

The chain carries TRBV30 and TRBJ2-5; 7 bases are a match to TRBD1. The CDR3 totals 15 residues. From germline, CDR1 is GTSNPN and CDR2 SVGIG (reference sequence). V lost 1 base to trimming and J lost 0 bases; unmatched junction nucleotides: 5. CDR3 residues: CAWSAKQGNQETQYF. The CDR3 nucleotides read TGTGCCTGGAGTGCCAAACAGGGGAACCAAGAGACCCAGTACTTC.

J is TRBJ2-7 and V is TRBV9, with TRBD2 identical over 9 bases. Per the germline V gene, CDR1 is SGDLS and CDR2 is YYNGEE. The CDR3 sequence is 14 residues long. Trimming at V came to 0 bases and at J to 6 bases, leaving 4 bases not matched to a gene. In DNA form, the CDR3 reads TGTGCCAGCAGCGTAGTAGCGGGGGAGGGCGAGCAGTACTTC. Translating it yields CASSVVAGEGEQYF.

The gene calls are TRBV2 and TRBJ1-6, with TRBD1 matching 10 bases. V trimming: 6 bases; J trimming: 9 bases; junction bases outside the gene matches: 5. This CDR3 is 14 amino acids long. Germline V gives CDR1 SNHLY, CDR2 FYNNEI. The DNA for the CDR3 is TGTGCCAGCAGCATGACAGGGGGCCTTTCACCCCTCCACTTT. Its translation: CASSMTGGLSPLHF.

This clone occurred once. The chain couples TRBV19 to TRBJ1-2; D remains unclear. This CDR3 is built from 12 residues. The germline gives CDR1 LNHDA, CDR2 SQIVND (reference sequence). Trimming shortened V by 9 bases and J by 9 bases, and 17 bases separated the two germline ends. The CDR3 sequence is CARRDGRWSYTF. The CDR3 bases are TGTGCCAGACGGGATGGGAGATGGAGCTACACCTTC.

The chain employs TRBV11-2 and TRBJ2-3; D gene unclear. CDR1 is SGHAT and CDR2 is FQNNGV in the germline V gene. Trimming took 3 bases from V and 0 from J, leaving 10 bases between them. The CDR3 consists of 15 residues. The CDR3 here is CASSLGLGSTDTQYF. CDR3 sequence (DNA): TGTGCCAGCAGCTTGGGTTTGGGCAGCACAGATACGCAGTATTTT.

This rearrangement joins TRBV25-1 to TRBJ1-4, with 10 bases lining up with TRBD1. V shed 0 bases and J 4 bases; nucleotides not matched to a gene: 8. CDR3 length: 18 residues. Germline CDR1 MGHDK, CDR2 SYGVNS. As DNA, the CDR3 is TGTGCCAGCAGTGAATATAGTGGACAGGGGGGACTTAATGAAAAACTGTTTTTT. Its translation is CASSEYSGQGGLNEKLFF. The full variable domain, in which reference TRBV25-1 and TRBJ1-4 provide the parts outside the CDR3, is EADIYQTPRYLVIGTGKKITLECSQTMGHDKMYWYQQDPGMELHLIHYSYGVNSTEKGDLSSESTVSRIRTEHFPLTLESARPSHTSQYLCASSEYSGQGGLNEKLFFGSGTQLSVL.

The chain joins TRBV5-6 to TRBJ2-3, with 7 bases identical to TRBD1. In germline, CDR1 is SGHDT, CDR2 YYEEEE. V shed 4 bases and J 4 bases; nucleotides not matched to a gene: 6. This CDR3 has 14 amino acids. The CDR3 DNA sequence: TGTGCCAGCAGCGAGACAGGGTTGGCAGATACGCAGTATTTT. Translation gives CASSETGLADTQYF.

The rearrangement uses TRBV13 and TRBJ2-5; 14 nucleotides agree with TRBD2. Germline lookup yields CDR1 PRHDT and CDR2 FYEKMQ (reference sequence). The CDR3 runs to 16 residues. The J segment lost 4 bases and the V segment lost 5 bases, leaving 6 bases of the junction unmatched. The CDR3 loop reads CASSLTSGGELETQYF. The CDR3, as DNA: TGTGCCAGCAGCCTGACTAGCGGGGGGGAACTAGAGACCCAGTACTTC.

The V call is TRBV27, the J call TRBJ2-5; 8 bases are shared with TRBD2. V shed 8 bases, J shed 5 bases, and the junction held 22 bases outside the gene matches. CDR3 length: 18 amino acids. The V gene's germline CDR1 is MNHEY and CDR2 SMNVEV (reference sequence). CDR3 nucleotides: TGTGCCAGCGGAAGCGTGGGGGGCGCGGGGGGCCAAAGCGAGACCCAGTACTTC. The encoded protein is CASGSVGGAGGQSETQYF.

The chain carries TRBV6-5 and TRBJ1-1; D call uncertain. Trimming left V 5 bases short and J 0 bases short, with 10 bases between. There are 14 residues in the CDR3. In germline, CDR1 is MNHEY, CDR2 SVGAGI. CDR3 sequence (DNA): TGTGCCAGCAGTCTCGGACTTCTGAACACTGAAGCTTTCTTT. Translation: CASSLGLLNTEAFF.

V usage is TRBV11-2 and J usage is TRBJ2-7; 8 positions match TRBD2. The junction had 10 bases not matched to a gene; V was cut back by 2 bases and J by 1 base. CDR3 size: 17 residues. CDR1 and CDR2 from the germline V gene are SGHAT and FQNNGV. The DNA of the CDR3 is TGTGCCAGCAGCTTAACCCCGCCGCAGCGGGGGTCCTACGAGCAGTACTTC. Encoded protein: CASSLTPPQRGSYEQYF. The whole variable domain, filled in from reference TRBV11-2 and TRBJ2-7, reads EAGVAQSPRYKIIEKRQSVAFWCNPISGHATLYWYQQILGQGPKLLIQFQNNGVVDDSQLPKDRFSAERLKGVDSTLKIQPAKLEDSAVYLCASSLTPPQRGSYEQYFGPGTRLTVT.

The V and J genes are TRBV20-1 and TRBJ1-2, with no clear D. In germline, CDR1 is DFQATT, CDR2 SNEGSKA (reference sequence). V dropped 3 bases and J dropped 3 bases, with 11 bases sitting between them. This CDR3 has 13 amino acids. For the CDR3, the DNA is TGCAGTGCTAGTGTCCTCTCTGACTATGGCTACACCTTC. This encodes CSASVLSDYGYTF.

This clone was counted once. The V call is TRBV12-3 or TRBV12-4, the J call TRBJ2-3; D is unclear. Trimming shortened V by 5 bases and J by 6 bases, and 6 bases separated the two germline ends. This CDR3 has 11 amino acids. CDR3 nucleotides: TGTGCCAGCAGTAGCTGGGATACGCAGTATTTT. Amino acid sequence: CASSSWDTQYF.

The CDR3 here is CASSLAWTSVYEQYF. The CDR3 nucleotides read TGTGCCAGCAGCTTAGCTTGGACTAGCGTCTACGAGCAGTACTTC. The genes are TRBV11-2 and TRBJ2-7; 9 nucleotides line up with TRBD2. Germline V gene sequence: CDR1 SGHAT, CDR2 FQNNGV. The CDR3 is 15 residues long. V was clipped by 1 base and J by 3 bases; unmatched bases: 4.

This clone was detected a few times. This chain uses TRBV2 with TRBJ2-1, with TRBD1 identical over 9 bases. CDR1 and CDR2 (germline): SNHLY, FYNNEI. V dropped 2 bases and J dropped 0; count of bases not matched to a gene: 8. CDR3 length: 18 amino acids. CDR3 bases: TGTGCCAGCAGTGAAAGGGGGGGACAGGGACTCTCCTACAATGAGCAGTTCTTC. Amino acids: CASSERGGQGLSYNEQFF.

This chain uses TRBV5-4 with TRBJ2-5; a weak D match, TRBD2 (5 bases). This CDR3 has 14 amino acids. Trimming removed 0 bases at V and 3 bases at J, with 9 bases between. Germline lookup yields CDR1 SGHNT and CDR2 YYREEE (reference sequence). In DNA form, the CDR3 reads TGTGCCAGCAGCTTGGTTGGGAGAGAAGAGACCCAGTACTTC. Its translation: CASSLVGREETQYF.

The genes are TRBV19 and TRBJ1-5; 9 bases align to TRBD1. Trimming cost V 5 bases and J 6 bases; bases outside gene matches: 8. The CDR3 runs to 15 residues. Germline V CDR1 and CDR2: LNHDA, SQIVND (reference sequence). CDR3 residues: CASSRTGETSQPQHF. The CDR3 DNA is TGTGCCAGTAGTCGGACAGGGGAAACGAGTCAGCCCCAGCATTTT.

The chain recombines TRBV7-9 with TRBJ1-6; unclear D gene. The germline gives CDR1 SEHNR, CDR2 FQNEAQ (reference sequence). The CDR3 totals 16 residues. Trimming left V 2 bases short and J 6 bases short, with 14 bases between. The CDR3 bases are TGTGCCAGCAGCTTAAAGGGATCAGCGGTTAATTCACCCCTCCACTTT. Amino acid sequence: CASSLKGSAVNSPLHF.

The chain combines TRBV5-1 with TRBJ2-7, with 8 bases that match TRBD1. With 4 bases clipped from V and 3 bases from J, the junction kept 9 bases outside the gene matches. The CDR3 is 15 residues long. CDR1 is SGHRS and CDR2 is YFSETQ in the germline V gene. CDR3 nucleotides: TGCGCCAGCAGCACAGGACAGGGAGGCTACTACGAGCAGTACTTC. Its translation is CASSTGQGGYYEQYF. The full variable domain, in which reference TRBV5-1 and TRBJ2-7 provide the parts outside the CDR3, is KAGVTQTPRYLIKTRGQQVTLSCSPISGHRSVSWYQQTPGQGLQFLFEYFSETQRNKGNFPGRFSGRQFSNSRSEMNVSTLELGDSALYLCASSTGQGGYYEQYFGPGTRLTVT.

The V and J genes are TRBV5-1 and TRBJ2-3; unclear D gene. Germline CDR1 and CDR2: SGHRS and YFSETQ. V dropped 4 bases and J dropped 6 bases, with 12 bases sitting between them. This CDR3 comprises 13 residues. Here the CDR3 reads CASSPPVLDTQYF. In DNA, the CDR3 is TGCGCCAGCAGCCCCCCAGTTTTGGATACGCAGTATTTT.

This CDR3 reads CASKIAQGREQYF. The CDR3 DNA reads TGTGCCAGCAAAATCGCTCAGGGGAGAGAGCAGTACTTC. The V call is TRBV6-5, the J call TRBJ2-7; tentative D call: TRBD1 (6 bases). This CDR3 has 13 residues. Germline V gives CDR1 MNHEY, CDR2 SVGAGI. Trimming cost V 7 bases and J 7 bases, with 17 bases left between them.